The 12 T cell receptor beta chains below come from one sample, sequenced in a study of cytomegalovirus exposure and HLA in healthy donors. PCR was performed using 60 Vbeta and 13 Jbeta primers. Assay: immunoSEQ multiplex PCR; the TCRdb copy retains only in-frame clones and omits some. The sample records about 260,000 clones, approximately 84% being singletons. Input material: PBMCs. The source of these receptors is a woman in her thirties or forties in good health and CMV-seropositive.

V and J are TRBV2 and TRBJ2-1; 14 positions agree with TRBD2. From germline, CDR1 is SNHLY and CDR2 FYNNEI. The CDR3 sequence is 15 residues long. V gave up 3 bases and J gave up 16 bases; unmatched junction bases: 11. The CDR3 DNA follows: TGTGCCAGCAGTGACGATCCGGGACTAGCGGGAGTTCAATTCTTC. Protein sequence: CASSDDPGLAGVQFF. Full variable domain (rest looked up from reference TRBV2 and TRBJ2-1): EPEVTQTPSHQVTQMGQEVILRCVPISNHLYFYWYRQILGQKVEFLVSFYNNEISEKSEIFDDQFSVERPDGSNFTLKIRSTKLEDSAMYFCASSDDPGLAGVQFFGPGTRLTVL.

The V and J genes are TRBV10-3 and TRBJ2-5; D not resolved. The CDR3 runs 13 residues. The germline V gene has CDR1 ENHRY and CDR2 SYGVKD. Trimming removed 3 bases at V and 4 bases at J, with 9 bases between. CDR3 sequence: CAISETRIETQYF. CDR3 DNA sequence: TGTGCCATCAGTGAAACAAGAATAGAGACCCAGTACTTC.

This clone was found a few times. The chain carries TRBV4-3 and TRBJ2-5; D perhaps matches TRBD1 (6 bases). The J call is in doubt because the DNA end fits TRBJ2-7 better. The CDR3 totals 15 residues. The germline V gene encodes CDR1 LGHNA and CDR2 YSLEER. CDR3 bases: TGCGCCAGCAGCCAAGACAAGGGGGTTACCTACGAGCAGTACTTC. Protein product: CASSQDKGVTYEQYF.

Concerning this clone itself: At one end, the junction sequence differs from germline, possibly due to a read error. The chain joins TRBV5-4 to TRBJ2-7, with 7 bases aligning to TRBD1. The CDR3 runs 14 residues. Germline V gives CDR1 SGHNT, CDR2 YYREEE (reference sequence). CDR3: CAGSAGTVVYEQYF. CDR3 in DNA: TGTGCCGGCAGTGCTGGGACAGTTGTCTACGAGCAGTACTTC.

The CDR3 region has the DNA TGTGCCAGCAGCGTAGCTGCGGCAGAACCATATGGCTACACCTTC. The encoded protein is CASSVAAAEPYGYTF. The chain uses TRBV9 and TRBJ1-2; D is undetermined. Trimming pared 0 bases from V and 5 bases from J, leaving 14 bases between. The CDR3 contains 15 residues. Germline CDR1 is SGDLS and CDR2 is YYNGEE.

The V and J genes are TRBV11-2 and TRBJ2-3, with D perhaps matching TRBD2 (6 bases). V lost 4 bases and J 3 bases, leaving 20 bases between the germline ends. The germline V gene encodes CDR1 SGHAT and CDR2 FQNNGV. CDR3 length: 17 amino acids. CDR3: CASSSGVFGLVTDTQYF. As DNA, the CDR3 is TGTGCCAGCAGCTCGGGAGTTTTCGGGTTGGTAACAGATACGCAGTATTTT.

As for this clone: The same CDR3 also results from other DNA sequences found in this sample. The V gene is TRBV28, the J gene TRBJ2-3; D not certain. V was cut by 4 bases and J by 1 base, with 3 bases left in between. CDR3 length equals 12 residues. Germline CDR1 is MDHEN and CDR2 is SYDVKM. Here the CDR3 reads CASSSGTDTQYF. CDR3 bases: TGTGCCAGCAGTTCGGGCACAGATACGCAGTATTTT.

The chain carries TRBV5-1 and TRBJ1-2, with 9 bases fitting TRBD1. The CDR3 covers 15 residues. Germline CDR1 and CDR2: SGHRS and YFSETQ. Trimming removed 2 bases from V and 0 bases from J; junction bases left unmatched: 2. The CDR3 nucleotides read TGCGCCAGCAGCTTACAGGGGGCCGCTAACTATGGCTACACCTTC. Translating it yields CASSLQGAANYGYTF.

This chain joins TRBV5-6 and TRBJ1-3, with D possibly TRBD1 on 5 matching bases. The ends were cut back, 0 bases at V and 0 bases at J, with 10 bases in the middle. The CDR3 loop spans 16 amino acids. CDR1 and CDR2 (germline): SGHDT, YYEEEE. The CDR3 reads CASSLVGVSSGNTIYF. As DNA, the CDR3 is TGTGCCAGCAGCTTGGTAGGGGTCAGCTCTGGAAACACCATATATTTT.

This sequence joins TRBV6-1 and TRBJ1-5, with TRBD1 matching 8 bases. After removal of 7 bases from V and 4 bases from J, the junction contained 6 bases not matched to a gene. This CDR3 comprises 14 residues. Germline V lookup: CDR1 MNHNS, CDR2 SASEGT. CDR3 sequence (DNA): TGTGCCAGCACCGGACAGGGCGTTAATCAGCCCCAGCATTTT. Its translation is CASTGQGVNQPQHF.

This clone was detected only a few times. The chain has TRBV7-2 and TRBJ2-1; D perhaps matches TRBD2 (6 bases). Germline assignment: CDR1 SGHTA and CDR2 FQGNSA. This CDR3 spans 15 amino acids. The V gene lost 2 bases and the J gene lost 4 bases, with 12 bases spanning the gap. The CDR3 DNA sequence: TGTGCCAGCAGCTTATGGGACGGAGGGTACAATGAGCAGTTCTTC. Translated: CASSLWDGGYNEQFF.

This clone was picked up a small number of times. The chain uses TRBV4-3 and TRBJ2-7; tentatively, D is TRBD2 (5 bases). Germline V gene data show CDR1 as LGHNA and CDR2 as YSLEER. Trimming stripped 0 bases from V and 3 bases from J, with 15 bases between. The CDR3 is made up of 16 amino acids. The CDR3 reads CASSQDRGSSYYEQYF. The DNA of the CDR3 is TGCGCCAGCAGCCAAGATCGGGGAAGTTCTTACTACGAGCAGTACTTC.